This T cell receptor beta chain derives from a study of metastatic and nonmetastatic thyroid tumors. The wider study: Comparison of repertoires was carried out across blood and tumor or nodule tissue from malignant and benign thyroid patients. Whole-study results and caveats: Compared with benign nodules, malignant thyroid tumors were reported to have significantly higher TCR beta diversity in both blood and tumor.

The germline V gene encodes CDR1 GTSNPN and CDR2 SVGIG (reference sequence). Between the trimmed V and J ends, which lost 2 bases and 2 bases, there was a span of 10 bases. The CDR3 covers 13 residues. Each patient came to thyroid surgery without any prior treatment (of any kind). In the authors' workflow: Clinicopathological groups differed in CDR3, with these differences serving to build a distant-metastasis classifier for papillary thyroid cancer. Via MiXCR, TCRdb re-called the PCR reads. Here the V and J calls rest on TCRdb's processing, not on the authors' analysis. The data show approximately 15,000 clones, over 10% seen once. This clone was seen repeatedly, ten times or more. Its antigen is unknown.

The gene calls are TRBV30 and TRBJ2-7; D gene uncertain. The receptor comes from a female donor with papillary thyroid cancer or a benign thyroid nodule (not recorded which). Some clones in this sample may be carry-over from other donors' samples. The sequenced sample was blood. In nucleotides, the CDR3 is TGTGCCTGGAGTACTGAAGACCCCTACGAGCAGTACTTC. This codes for CAWSTEDPYEQYF.